The clone carrying this TCR beta chain was counted a single time. The sample belongs to a study of blood T cell repertoires in COVID-19. At the level of the study: Collection of acute and convalescent COVID-19 samples took place in the United States, Italy and Spain. In each case, the material was cDNA or gDNA derived from T cells, B-cell-depleted T cells, or PBMCs.

Authors' data handling: By means of reference gene primer amplification, nucleated cell counts were estimated. The table came from immunoSEQ multiplex PCR; TCRdb's copy has only in-frame clones and leaves some out. That table gives V, J and clone size, and the DNA gave D and trimming. The sample has 40,000 to 55,000 clones, roughly 86% seen once. CDR3 length equals 16 residues. The germline V gene encodes CDR1 SNHLY and CDR2 FYNNEI. The J segment lost 2 bases and the V segment lost 6 bases, leaving 11 bases of the junction unmatched. Sample: peripheral blood. The chain uses TRBV2 and TRBJ2-3; TRBD2 agrees at 7 bases. The clonotype was recovered from a man between 45 and 60 years old with active COVID-19. The DNA of the CDR3 is TGTGCCAGCAGGCCCACGCCCGGGACTACCACAGATACGCAGTATTTT. It is translated as CASRPTPGTTTDTQYF.